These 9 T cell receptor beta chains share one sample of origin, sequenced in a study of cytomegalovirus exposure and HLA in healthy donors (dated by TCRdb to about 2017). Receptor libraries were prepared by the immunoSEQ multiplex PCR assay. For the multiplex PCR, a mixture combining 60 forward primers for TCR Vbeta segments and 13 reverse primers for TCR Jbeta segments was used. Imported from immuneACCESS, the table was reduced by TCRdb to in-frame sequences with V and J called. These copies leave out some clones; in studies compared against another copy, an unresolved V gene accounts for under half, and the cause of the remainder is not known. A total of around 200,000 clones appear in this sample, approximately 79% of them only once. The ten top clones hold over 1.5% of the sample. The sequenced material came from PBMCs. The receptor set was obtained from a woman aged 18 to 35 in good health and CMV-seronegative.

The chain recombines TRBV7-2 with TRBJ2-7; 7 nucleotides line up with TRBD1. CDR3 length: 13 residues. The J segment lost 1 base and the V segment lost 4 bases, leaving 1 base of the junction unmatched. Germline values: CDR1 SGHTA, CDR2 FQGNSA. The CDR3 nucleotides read TGTGCCAGCAGCTACAGGGGTTCCTACGAGCAGTACTTC. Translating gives CASSYRGSYEQYF. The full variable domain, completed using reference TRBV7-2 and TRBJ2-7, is GAGVSQSPSNKVTEKGKDVELRCDPISGHTALYWYRQSLGQGLEFLIYFQGNSAPDKSGLPSDRFSAERTGGSVSTLTIQRTQQEDSAVYLCASSYRGSYEQYFGPGTRLTVT.

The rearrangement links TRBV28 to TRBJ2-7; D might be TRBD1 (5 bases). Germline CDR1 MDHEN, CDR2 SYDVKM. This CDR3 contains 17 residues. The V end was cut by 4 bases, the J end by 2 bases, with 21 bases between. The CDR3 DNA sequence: TGTGCCAGCAGTTCGCCGTCACGGACAATGAACCCCTACGAGCAGTACTTC. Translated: CASSSPSRTMNPYEQYF.

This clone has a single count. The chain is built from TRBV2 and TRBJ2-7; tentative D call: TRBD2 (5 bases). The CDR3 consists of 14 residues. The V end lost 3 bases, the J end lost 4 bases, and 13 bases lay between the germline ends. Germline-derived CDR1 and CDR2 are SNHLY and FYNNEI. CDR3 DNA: TGTGCCAGCAGTGACATCGGGGTCGGATACGAGCAGTACTTC. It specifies CASSDIGVGYEQYF. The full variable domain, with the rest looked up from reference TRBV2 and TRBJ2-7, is EPEVTQTPSHQVTQMGQEVILRCVPISNHLYFYWYRQILGQKVEFLVSFYNNEISEKSEIFDDQFSVERPDGSNFTLKIRSTKLEDSAMYFCASSDIGVGYEQYFGPGTRLTVT.

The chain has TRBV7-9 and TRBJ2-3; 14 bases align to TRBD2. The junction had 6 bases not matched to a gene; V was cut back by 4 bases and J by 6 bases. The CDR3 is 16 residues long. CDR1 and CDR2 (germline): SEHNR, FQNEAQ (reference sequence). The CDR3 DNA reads TGTGCCAGCAGCTCGGGGACTAGCGGGAGTCGGGATACGCAGTATTTT. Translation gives CASSSGTSGSRDTQYF.

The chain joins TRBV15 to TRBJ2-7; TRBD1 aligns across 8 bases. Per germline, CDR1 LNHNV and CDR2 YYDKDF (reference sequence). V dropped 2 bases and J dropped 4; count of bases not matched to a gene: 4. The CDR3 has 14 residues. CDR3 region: CATSRRDRLYEQYF. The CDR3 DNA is TGTGCCACCAGCAGACGGGACAGGCTGTACGAGCAGTACTTC.

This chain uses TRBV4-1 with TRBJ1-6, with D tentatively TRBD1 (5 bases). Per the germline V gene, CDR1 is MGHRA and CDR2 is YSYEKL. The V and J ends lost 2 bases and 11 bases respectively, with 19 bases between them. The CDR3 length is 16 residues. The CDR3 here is CASSQTVGGDRTPLHF. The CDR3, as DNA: TGCGCCAGCAGCCAAACCGTGGGGGGGGATAGGACACCCCTCCACTTT.

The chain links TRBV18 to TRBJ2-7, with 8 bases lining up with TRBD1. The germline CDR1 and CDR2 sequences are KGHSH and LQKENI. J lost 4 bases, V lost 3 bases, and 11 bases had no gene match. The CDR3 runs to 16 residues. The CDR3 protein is CASSPPSGQVLYEQYF. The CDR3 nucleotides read TGTGCCAGCTCACCGCCCTCGGGACAGGTTTTATACGAGCAGTACTTC.

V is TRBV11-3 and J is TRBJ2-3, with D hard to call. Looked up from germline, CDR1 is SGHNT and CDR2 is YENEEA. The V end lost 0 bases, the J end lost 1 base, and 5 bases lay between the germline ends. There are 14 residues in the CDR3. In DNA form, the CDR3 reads TGTGCCAGCAGCTTAGACCCTGGCACAGATACGCAGTATTTT. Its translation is CASSLDPGTDTQYF. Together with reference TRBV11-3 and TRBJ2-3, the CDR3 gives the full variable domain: EAGVVQSPRYKIIEKKQPVAFWCNPISGHNTLYWYLQNLGQGPELLIRYENEEAVDDSQLPKDRFSAERLKGVDSTLKIQPAELGDSAVYLCASSLDPGTDTQYFGPGTRLTVL.

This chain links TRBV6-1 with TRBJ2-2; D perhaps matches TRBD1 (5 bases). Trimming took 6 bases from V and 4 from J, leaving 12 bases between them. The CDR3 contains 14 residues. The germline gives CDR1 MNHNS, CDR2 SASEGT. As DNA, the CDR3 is TGTGCCAGCAGCCAGGGATGGGGCACCGGGGAGCTGTTTTTT. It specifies CASSQGWGTGELFF.